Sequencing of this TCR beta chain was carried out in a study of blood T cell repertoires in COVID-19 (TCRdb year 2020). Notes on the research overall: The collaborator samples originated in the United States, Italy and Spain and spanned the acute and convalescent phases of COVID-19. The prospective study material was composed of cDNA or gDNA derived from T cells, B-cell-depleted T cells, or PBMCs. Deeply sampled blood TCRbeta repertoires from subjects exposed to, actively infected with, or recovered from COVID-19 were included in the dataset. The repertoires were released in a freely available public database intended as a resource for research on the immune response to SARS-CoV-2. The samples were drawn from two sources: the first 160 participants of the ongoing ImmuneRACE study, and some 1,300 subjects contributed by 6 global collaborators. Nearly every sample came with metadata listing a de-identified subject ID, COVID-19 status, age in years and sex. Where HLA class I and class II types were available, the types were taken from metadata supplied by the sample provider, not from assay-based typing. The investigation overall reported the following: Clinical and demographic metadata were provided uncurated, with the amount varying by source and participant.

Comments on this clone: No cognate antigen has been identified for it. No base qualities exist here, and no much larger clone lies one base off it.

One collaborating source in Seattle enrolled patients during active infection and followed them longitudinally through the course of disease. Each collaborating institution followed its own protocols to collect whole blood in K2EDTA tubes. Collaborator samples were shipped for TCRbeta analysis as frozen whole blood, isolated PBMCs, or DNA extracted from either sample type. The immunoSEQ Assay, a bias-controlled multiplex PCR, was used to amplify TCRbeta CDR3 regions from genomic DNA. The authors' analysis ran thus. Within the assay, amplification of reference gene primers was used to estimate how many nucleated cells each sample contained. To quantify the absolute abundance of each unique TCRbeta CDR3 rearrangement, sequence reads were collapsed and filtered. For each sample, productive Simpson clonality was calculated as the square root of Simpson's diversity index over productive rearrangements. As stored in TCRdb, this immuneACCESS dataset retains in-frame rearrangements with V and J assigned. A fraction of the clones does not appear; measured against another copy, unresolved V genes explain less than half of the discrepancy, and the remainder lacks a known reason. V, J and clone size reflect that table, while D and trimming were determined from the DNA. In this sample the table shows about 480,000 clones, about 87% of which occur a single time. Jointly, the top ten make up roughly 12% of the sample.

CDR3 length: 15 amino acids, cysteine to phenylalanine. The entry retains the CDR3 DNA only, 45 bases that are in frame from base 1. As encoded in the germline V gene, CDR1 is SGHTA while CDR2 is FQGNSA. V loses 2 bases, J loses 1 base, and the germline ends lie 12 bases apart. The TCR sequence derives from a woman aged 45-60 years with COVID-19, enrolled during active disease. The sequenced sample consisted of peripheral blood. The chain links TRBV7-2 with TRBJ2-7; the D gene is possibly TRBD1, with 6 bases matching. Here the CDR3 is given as CASSLLVQGSYEQYF. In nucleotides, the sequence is TGTGCCAGCAGCTTACTGGTCCAGGGGTCCTACGAGCAGTACTTC.